The clone carrying this T cell receptor beta chain was detected only a few times. With a J-beta primer mix and a sample-barcoded 5' primer, a second PCR ran roughly 6 to 12 cycles. TCRdb reprocessed the 5' RACE reads with MiXCR, giving one entry per CDR3 protein. The sample has 1.6 million or so distinct CDR3 sequences, about 35% seen once. These data belong to a study of blood T cells in healthy people across ages. The CDR3 is 17 residues long. V dropped 0 bases and J dropped 2 bases, with 15 bases sitting between them. CDR1 and CDR2 from the germline V gene are MGHRA and YSYEKL. The chain recombines TRBV4-1 with TRBJ2-3, with a possible D match to TRBD2 (6 bases). This clonotype was sampled from a woman in her twenties or thirties in good health. Specimen: blood. CDR3 bases: TGCGCCAGCAGCCAAGATTGGCCTAGCGAAAACACAGATACGCAGTATTTT. Protein product: CASSQDWPSENTDTQYF.